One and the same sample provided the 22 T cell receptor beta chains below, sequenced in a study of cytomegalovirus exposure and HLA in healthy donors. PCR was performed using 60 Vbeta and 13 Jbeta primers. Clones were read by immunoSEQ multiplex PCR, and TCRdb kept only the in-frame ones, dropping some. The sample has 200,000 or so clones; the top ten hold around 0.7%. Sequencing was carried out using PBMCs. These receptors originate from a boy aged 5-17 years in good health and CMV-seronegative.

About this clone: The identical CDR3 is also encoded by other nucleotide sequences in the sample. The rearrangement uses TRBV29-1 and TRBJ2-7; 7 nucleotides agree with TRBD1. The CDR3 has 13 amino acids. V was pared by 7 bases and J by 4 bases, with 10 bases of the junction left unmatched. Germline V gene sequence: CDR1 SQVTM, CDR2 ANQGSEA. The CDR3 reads CSASTGKLYEQYF. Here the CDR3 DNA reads TGCAGCGCCTCGACAGGGAAGTTGTACGAGCAGTACTTC.

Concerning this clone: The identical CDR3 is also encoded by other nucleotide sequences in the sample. CDR3 region: CASSLTQNTEAFF. The CDR3 coding sequence is TGTGCCAGCAGCTTAACTCAGAACACTGAAGCTTTCTTT. The rearrangement uses TRBV7-9 and TRBJ1-1, with D unclear. V was shortened by 2 bases and J by 1 base, with 5 bases between the two germline ends. Germline lookup yields CDR1 SEHNR and CDR2 FQNEAQ (reference sequence). There are 13 residues in the CDR3.

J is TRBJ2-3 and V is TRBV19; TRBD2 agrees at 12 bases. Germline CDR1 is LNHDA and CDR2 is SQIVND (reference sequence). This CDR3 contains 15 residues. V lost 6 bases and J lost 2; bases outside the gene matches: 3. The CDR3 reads CASSRLAGATDTQYF. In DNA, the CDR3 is TGTGCCAGTAGCCGACTAGCGGGGGCCACAGATACGCAGTATTTT. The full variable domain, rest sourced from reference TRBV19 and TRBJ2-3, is DGGITQSPKYLFRKEGQNVTLSCEQNLNHDAMYWYRQDPGQGLRLIYYSQIVNDFQKGDIAEGYSVSREKKESFPLTVTSAQKNPTAFYLCASSRLAGATDTQYFGPGTRLTVL.

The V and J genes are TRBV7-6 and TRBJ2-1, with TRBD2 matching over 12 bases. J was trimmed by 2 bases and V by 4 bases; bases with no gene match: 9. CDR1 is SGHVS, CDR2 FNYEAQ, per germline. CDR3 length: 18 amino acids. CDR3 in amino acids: CASSYNSRLAGAYNEQFF. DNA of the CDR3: TGTGCCAGCAGCTACAACTCCCGACTAGCGGGGGCCTACAATGAGCAGTTCTTC.

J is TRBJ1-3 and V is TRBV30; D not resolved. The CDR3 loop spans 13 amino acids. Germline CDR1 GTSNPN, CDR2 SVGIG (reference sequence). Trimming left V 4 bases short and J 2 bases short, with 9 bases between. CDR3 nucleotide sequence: TGTGCCTGGACGGTGGGCCCTGGAAACACCATATATTTT. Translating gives CAWTVGPGNTIYF.

CDR3 DNA sequence: TGCGCCAGCAGCTTCAACCCCGGGGACAGTAGCTCCTACGAGCAGTACTTC. This sequence encodes CASSFNPGDSSSYEQYF. This chain links TRBV5-1 with TRBJ2-7; 7 bases map to TRBD1. CDR3 length: 17 residues. V lost 2 bases, J lost 0 bases, and 11 bases stayed unmatched. The germline V gene encodes CDR1 SGHRS and CDR2 YFSETQ.

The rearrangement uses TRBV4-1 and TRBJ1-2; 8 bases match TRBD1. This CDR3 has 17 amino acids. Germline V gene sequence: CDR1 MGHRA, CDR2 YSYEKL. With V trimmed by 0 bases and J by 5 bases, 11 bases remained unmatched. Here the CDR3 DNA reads TGCGCCAGCAGCCAAGATGGTCCTAGAGACAGGGGTTATGGCTACACCTTC. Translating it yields CASSQDGPRDRGYGYTF.

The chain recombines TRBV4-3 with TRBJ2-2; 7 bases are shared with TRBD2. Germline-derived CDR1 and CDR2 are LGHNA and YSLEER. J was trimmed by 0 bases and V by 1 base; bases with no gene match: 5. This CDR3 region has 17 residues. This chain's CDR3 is CASSQVLGGSNTGELFF. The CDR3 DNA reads TGCGCCAGCAGCCAAGTTTTGGGGGGGTCGAACACCGGGGAGCTGTTTTTT.

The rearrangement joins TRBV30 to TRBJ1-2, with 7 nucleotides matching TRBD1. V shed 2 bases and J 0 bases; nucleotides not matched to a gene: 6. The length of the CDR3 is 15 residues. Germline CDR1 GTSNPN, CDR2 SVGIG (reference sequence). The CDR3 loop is CAWSLDRPSNYGYTF. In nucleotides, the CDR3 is TGTGCCTGGAGTTTGGACAGGCCATCTAACTATGGCTACACCTTC.

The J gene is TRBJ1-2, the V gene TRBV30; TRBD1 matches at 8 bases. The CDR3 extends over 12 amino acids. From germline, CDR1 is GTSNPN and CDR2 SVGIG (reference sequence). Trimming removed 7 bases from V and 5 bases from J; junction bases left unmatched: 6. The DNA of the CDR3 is TGTGCCTACTACAGGGGGAGGTATGGCTACACCTTC. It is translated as CAYYRGRYGYTF.

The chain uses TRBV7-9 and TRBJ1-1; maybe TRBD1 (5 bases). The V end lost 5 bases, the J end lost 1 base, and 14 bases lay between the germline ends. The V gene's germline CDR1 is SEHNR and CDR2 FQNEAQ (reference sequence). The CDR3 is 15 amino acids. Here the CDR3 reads CASSPAVGQNTEAFF. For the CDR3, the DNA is TGTGCCAGCAGCCCCGCTGTCGGACAGAACACTGAAGCTTTCTTT. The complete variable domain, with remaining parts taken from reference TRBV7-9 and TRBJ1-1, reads DTGVSQNPRHKITKRGQNVTFRCDPISEHNRLYWYRQTLGQGPEFLTYFQNEAQLEKSRLLSDRFSAERPKGSFSTLEIQRTEQGDSAMYLCASSPAVGQNTEAFFGQGTRLTVV.

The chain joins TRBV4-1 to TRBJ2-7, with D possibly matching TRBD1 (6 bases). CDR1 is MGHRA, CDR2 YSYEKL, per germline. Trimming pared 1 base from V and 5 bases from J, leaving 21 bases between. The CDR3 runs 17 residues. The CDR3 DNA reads TGCGCCAGCAGCCAAGGCCCCCCAGGGGCCGAGGGCCACGAGCAGTACTTC. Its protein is CASSQGPPGAEGHEQYF.

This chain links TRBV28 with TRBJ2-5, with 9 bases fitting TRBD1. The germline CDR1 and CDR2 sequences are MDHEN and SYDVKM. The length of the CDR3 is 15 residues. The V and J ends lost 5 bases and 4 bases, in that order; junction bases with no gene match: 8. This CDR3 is CASSRPGQGLETQYF. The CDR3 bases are TGTGCCAGCAGTCGTCCGGGACAGGGTCTAGAGACCCAGTACTTC.

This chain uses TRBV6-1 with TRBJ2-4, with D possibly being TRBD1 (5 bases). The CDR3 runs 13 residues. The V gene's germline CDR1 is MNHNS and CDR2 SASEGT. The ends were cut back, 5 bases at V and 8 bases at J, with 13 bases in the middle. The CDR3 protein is CASSQGEGDIQYF. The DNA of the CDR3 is TGTGCCAGCAGTCAAGGGGAAGGGGACATTCAGTACTTC.

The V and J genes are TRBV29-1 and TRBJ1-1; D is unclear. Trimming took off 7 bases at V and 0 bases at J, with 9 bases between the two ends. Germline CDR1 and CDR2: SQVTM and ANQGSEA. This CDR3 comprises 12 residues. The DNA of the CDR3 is TGCAGCGGCGGGGAGATGAACACTGAAGCTTTCTTT. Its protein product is CSGGEMNTEAFF.

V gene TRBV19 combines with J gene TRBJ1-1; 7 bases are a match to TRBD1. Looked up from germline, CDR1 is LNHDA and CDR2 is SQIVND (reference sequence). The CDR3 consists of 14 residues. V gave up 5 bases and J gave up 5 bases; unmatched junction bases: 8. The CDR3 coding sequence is TGTGCCAGTAGTTTGGACAGGCGGTGGACTGAAGCTTTCTTT. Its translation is CASSLDRRWTEAFF.

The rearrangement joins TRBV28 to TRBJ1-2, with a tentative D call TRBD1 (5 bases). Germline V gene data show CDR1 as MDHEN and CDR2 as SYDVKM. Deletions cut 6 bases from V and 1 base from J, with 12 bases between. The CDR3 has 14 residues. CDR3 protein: CASRLGAVNYGYTF. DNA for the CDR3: TGTGCCAGCAGGTTAGGGGCTGTTAACTATGGCTACACCTTC.

CDR3 amino acids: CSVVPAGVNQQYF. For the CDR3, the DNA is TGCAGCGTTGTCCCAGCGGGGGTAAATCAGCAGTACTTC. This chain links TRBV29-1 with TRBJ2-7, with TRBD2 matching 8 bases. The germline gives CDR1 SQVTM, CDR2 ANQGSEA. CDR3 length: 13 amino acids. After removal of 4 bases from V and 8 bases from J, the junction contained 10 bases not matched to a gene.

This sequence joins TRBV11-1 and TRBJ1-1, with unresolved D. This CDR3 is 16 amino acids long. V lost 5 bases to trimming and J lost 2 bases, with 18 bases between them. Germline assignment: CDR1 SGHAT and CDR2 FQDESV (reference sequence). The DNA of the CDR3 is TGTGCCAGCAGCCCTGAGACCTGGGCCTCAAACACTGAAGCTTTCTTT. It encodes CASSPETWASNTEAFF.

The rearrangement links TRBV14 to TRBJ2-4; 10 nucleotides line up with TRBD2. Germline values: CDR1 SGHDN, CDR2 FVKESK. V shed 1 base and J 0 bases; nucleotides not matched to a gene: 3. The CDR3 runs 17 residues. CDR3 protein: CASSQGIAGGAKNIQYF. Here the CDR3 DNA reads TGTGCCAGCAGCCAAGGAATAGCGGGGGGAGCCAAAAACATTCAGTACTTC.

In DNA form, the CDR3 reads TGTGCCAGCGGACTCACAGGGTCCGGAAACACCATATATTTT. As protein: CASGLTGSGNTIYF. This chain links TRBV6-5 with TRBJ1-3, with TRBD1 as a possible D gene (6 bases). With 8 bases removed from V and 4 bases from J, the gap between germline ends came to 15 bases. From germline, CDR1 is MNHEY and CDR2 SVGAGI. CDR3 length: 14 amino acids.

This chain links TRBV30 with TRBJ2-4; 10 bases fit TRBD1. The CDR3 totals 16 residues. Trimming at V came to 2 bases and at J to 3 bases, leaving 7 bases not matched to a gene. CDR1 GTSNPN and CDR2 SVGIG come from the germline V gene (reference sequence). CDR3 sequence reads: CAWSIPGTGVKNIQYF. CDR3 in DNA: TGTGCCTGGAGTATTCCGGGGACAGGGGTCAAAAACATTCAGTACTTC.